This TCR beta chain was captured in a study of shared clonotypes between healthy human individuals. The table came from immunoSEQ multiplex PCR; TCRdb's copy has only in-frame clones and leaves some out. This sample has about 2 million clones; just under 95% occur once, and the top ten carry 0.9% to 1.5%. Selected positively for CCR7 and CD45RO-negative, naive CD8 cells excluded terminally differentiated effector memory CD45RA+ cells. The CDR3 is made up of 16 amino acids. The germline CDR1 and CDR2 sequences are LNHDA and SQIVND (reference sequence). V lost 1 base and J lost 0; bases outside the gene matches: 3.

The gene calls are TRBV19 and TRBJ2-3; 8 bases line up with TRBD2. The TCR originated in a man younger than 35 in good health. Sequenced sample: naive CD8+ T cells sorted from blood. The CDR3 region is CASSIGSGTSTDTQYF. CDR3 nucleotide sequence: TGTGCCAGTAGTATAGGTAGCGGGACTAGCACAGATACGCAGTATTTT.